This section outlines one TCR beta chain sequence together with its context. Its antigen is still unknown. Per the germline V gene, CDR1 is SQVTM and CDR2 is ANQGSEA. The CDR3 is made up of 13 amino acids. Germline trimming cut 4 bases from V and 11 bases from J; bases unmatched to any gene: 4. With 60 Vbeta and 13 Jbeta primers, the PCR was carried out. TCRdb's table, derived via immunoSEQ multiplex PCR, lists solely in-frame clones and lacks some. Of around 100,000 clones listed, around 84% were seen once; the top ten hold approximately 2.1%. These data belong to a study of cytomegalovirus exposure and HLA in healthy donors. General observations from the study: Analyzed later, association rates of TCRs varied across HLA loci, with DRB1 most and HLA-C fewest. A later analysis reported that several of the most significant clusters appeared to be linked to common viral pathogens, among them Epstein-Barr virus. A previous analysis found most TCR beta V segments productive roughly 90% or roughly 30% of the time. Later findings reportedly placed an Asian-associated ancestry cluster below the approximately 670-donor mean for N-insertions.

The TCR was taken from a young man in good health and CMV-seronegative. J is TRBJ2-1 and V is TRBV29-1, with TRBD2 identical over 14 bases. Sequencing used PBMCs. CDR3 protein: CSVGGTSGSKQFF. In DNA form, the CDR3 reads TGCAGCGTTGGGGGGACTAGCGGGAGTAAGCAGTTCTTC.